In its sample, the clone carrying this TCR beta chain was seen a few times. Its antigen remains unknown. Genomic DNA served as template for TCR beta VDJ and CDR3 profiling. TCRdb called the reads again in MiXCR, with one record for every CDR3 protein. The sample includes roughly 240,000 distinct CDR3 sequences, approximately 45% of them seen just once. Germline CDR1 SEHNR, CDR2 FQNEAQ (reference sequence). Trimming stripped 11 bases from V and 9 bases from J, with 17 bases between. CDR3 length: 12 residues. The data originate from a study of CD8+CD57+ T cells in acquired aplastic anemia. Study results and caveats: The CD8+ Simpson's diversity of patients and controls was not significantly different.

Patients chosen for sequencing had shown CD8+CD57+ cell expansion by flow cytometry. Sequenced material: sorted CD4+, CD8+, or CD8+CD57+ T cells (not recorded which) from PBMCs. This TCR was recovered from a human donor with aplastic anemia. The rearrangement joins TRBV7-9 to TRBJ2-1; possible D gene TRBD1, 6 bases. The CDR3 region has the DNA TGTGCCTGGGCACAAAACAGGGTTGAGCAGTTCTTC. This encodes CAWAQNRVEQFF.